This entry features one TCR beta chain sequence. No antigen is known for it. The protocol was immunoSEQ multiplex PCR, while the TCRdb copy is restricted to in-frame clones and leaves out a portion. This table holds over 50,000 clones, 86% found once. This sample is part of a study of OX40 agonist ivuxolimab in advanced cancers. General study results and limits: The average count of expanded clones was higher among CD8+ T cells than among CD4+.

Germline V lookup: CDR1 DFQATT, CDR2 SNEGSKA (reference sequence). V was pared by 5 bases and J by 6 bases, with 5 bases between. The CDR3 runs to 10 residues. Sample: CD4+ or CD8+ T cells sorted from blood, taken in a trial of the OX40 agonist ivuxolimab. The chain joins TRBV20-1 to TRBJ2-1; no clear D gene. This TCR derives from an adult with an advanced solid tumor such as melanoma, head and neck, liver or kidney cancer. For the CDR3, the DNA is TGCAGTGCTTCCGCCAATGAGCAGTTCTTC. It specifies CSASANEQFF.